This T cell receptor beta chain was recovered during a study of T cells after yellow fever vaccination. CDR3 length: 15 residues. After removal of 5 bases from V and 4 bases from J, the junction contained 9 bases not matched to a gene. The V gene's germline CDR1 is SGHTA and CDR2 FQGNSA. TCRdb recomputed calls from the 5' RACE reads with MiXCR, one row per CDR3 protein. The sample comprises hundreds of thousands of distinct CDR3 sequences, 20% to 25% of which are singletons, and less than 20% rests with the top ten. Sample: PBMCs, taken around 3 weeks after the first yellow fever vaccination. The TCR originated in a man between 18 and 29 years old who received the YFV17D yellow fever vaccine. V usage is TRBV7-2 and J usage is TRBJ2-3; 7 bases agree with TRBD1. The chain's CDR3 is CASSRTTGFADTQYF. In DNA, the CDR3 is TGTGCCAGCAGCCGGACGACAGGGTTTGCAGATACGCAGTATTTT. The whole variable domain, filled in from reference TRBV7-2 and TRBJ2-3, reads GAGVSQSPSNKVTEKGKDVELRCDPISGHTALYWYRQSLGQGLEFLIYFQGNSAPDKSGLPSDRFSAERTGGSVSTLTIQRTQQEDSAVYLCASSRTTGFADTQYFGPGTRLTVL.